The rows below give T cell receptor beta chains drawn from one sample of a study of CD8+CD57+ T cells in acquired aplastic anemia. From the reads, TCRdb called clonotypes with MiXCR, one entry per CDR3 protein. The sample yields 180,000 or so distinct CDR3 sequences, approximately 48% seen once. Material: sorted CD4+, CD8+, or CD8+CD57+ T cells (not recorded which) from PBMCs. Receptors originate from a human donor with aplastic anemia. Both conserved end residues are part of each CDR3. Fields, in order: V gene, J gene, D gene, clone size, CDR3 length, CDR3 DNA, CDR3 protein. A D gene is named only where the DNA matches it firmly. A clone size is listed for some rows: how often the clone was seen (once, few, many), or a class if it is expanded.

v_call: TRBV2; j_call: TRBJ2-1; d_call: -; clone_size: -; cdr3_length: 15; cdr3_nt: TGTGCCAGCAGTGAGAAACTAGTTCTCTACAATGAGCAGTTCTTC; cdr3_aa: CASSEKLVLYNEQFF
v_call: TRBV7-9; j_call: TRBJ2-7; d_call: TRBD2; clone_size: -; cdr3_length: 14; cdr3_nt: TGTGCCAGCAGCTTTGGACGTATAGCGGGACCCCAGTACTTC; cdr3_aa: CASSFGRIAGPQYF
v_call: TRBV24-1; j_call: TRBJ2-5; d_call: TRBD2; clone_size: -; cdr3_length: 15; cdr3_nt: TGTGCCACCAAGAATAGCGGGGGGGCTCAAGAGACCCAGTACTTC; cdr3_aa: CATKNSGGAQETQYF
v_call: TRBV19; j_call: TRBJ2-7; d_call: -; clone_size: -; cdr3_length: 15; cdr3_nt: TGTGCTAGTAGTACCAGGGGAGGGGGCTCCTACGAGCAGTACTTC; cdr3_aa: CASSTRGGGSYEQYF
v_call: TRBV28; j_call: TRBJ2-2; d_call: TRBD2; clone_size: -; cdr3_length: 17; cdr3_nt: TGTGCCAGCAGTTTTCCCATAGCGGGAGCGAACACCGGGGAGCTGTTTTTT; cdr3_aa: CASSFPIAGANTGELFF
v_call: TRBV19; j_call: TRBJ1-4; d_call: TRBD1; clone_size: -; cdr3_length: 12; cdr3_nt: TGTGCCAGTTCAACGACAGGGCCAAAACTGTTTTTT; cdr3_aa: CASSTTGPKLFF
v_call: TRBV19; j_call: TRBJ1-2; d_call: -; clone_size: many; cdr3_length: 14; cdr3_nt: TGTGCCAGTACCTCATACAGCGGGGCGCTTGGCTACACCTTC; cdr3_aa: CASTSYSGALGYTF
v_call: TRBV29-1; j_call: TRBJ2-1; d_call: TRBD2; clone_size: -; cdr3_length: 14; cdr3_nt: TGCAGCGTGGGACTAGCGGGGACCTGGAATGAGCAGTTCTTC; cdr3_aa: CSVGLAGTWNEQFF
v_call: TRBV24-1; j_call: TRBJ2-1; d_call: TRBD1; clone_size: many; cdr3_length: 14; cdr3_nt: TGTGCCACCAGTGGCGGGACAGGGGTTTATGAGCAGTTCTTC; cdr3_aa: CATSGGTGVYEQFF
v_call: TRBV5-1; j_call: TRBJ1-2; d_call: -; clone_size: many; cdr3_length: 14; cdr3_nt: TGCGCCAGCAGCCCGAACAGGGTCACCTATGGCTACACCTTC; cdr3_aa: CASSPNRVTYGYTF
v_call: TRBV2; j_call: TRBJ1-5; d_call: TRBD1; clone_size: many; cdr3_length: 15; cdr3_nt: TGTGCCAGCACCCAAGGGCAGGGGGGCAATCAGCCCCAGCATTTT; cdr3_aa: CASTQGQGGNQPQHF
v_call: TRBV18; j_call: TRBJ1-4; d_call: -; clone_size: -; cdr3_length: 15; cdr3_nt: TGTGCCAGCTCACCGCGGCCCGGGACACAGGAAAAACTGTTTTTT; cdr3_aa: CASSPRPGTQEKLFF
v_call: TRBV20-1; j_call: TRBJ2-7; d_call: TRBD1; clone_size: -; cdr3_length: 14; cdr3_nt: TGCAGTGCTAGGTCCAGGGGGTCCCTTTACGAGCAGTACTTC; cdr3_aa: CSARSRGSLYEQYF
v_call: TRBV24-1; j_call: TRBJ2-2; d_call: -; clone_size: -; cdr3_length: 16; cdr3_nt: TGTGCCACCAGTGATTTGCAGGCAGGCCTGGCCGGGGAGCTGTTTTTT; cdr3_aa: CATSDLQAGLAGELFF
v_call: TRBV5-4; j_call: TRBJ2-7; d_call: -; clone_size: -; cdr3_length: 14; cdr3_nt: TGTGCCAGCAGCTCGATGACTAGTCCCTACGAGCAGTACTTC; cdr3_aa: CASSSMTSPYEQYF
v_call: TRBV5-4; j_call: TRBJ2-7; d_call: -; clone_size: many; cdr3_length: 13; cdr3_nt: TGTGCCAGCAGCGTAAACAGGGACCACGAGCAGTACTTC; cdr3_aa: CASSVNRDHEQYF
v_call: TRBV7-9; j_call: TRBJ1-6; d_call: -; clone_size: few; cdr3_length: 14; cdr3_nt: TGTGCCAGCAGCTTAGACCCGAATAATTCACCCCTCCACTTT; cdr3_aa: CASSLDPNNSPLHF
v_call: TRBV19; j_call: TRBJ1-5; d_call: -; clone_size: many; cdr3_length: 12; cdr3_nt: TGTGCCAGTAGTACCGGACACCAGCCCCAGCATTTT; cdr3_aa: CASSTGHQPQHF
v_call: TRBV18; j_call: TRBJ1-1; d_call: TRBD1; clone_size: -; cdr3_length: 17; cdr3_nt: TGTGCCAGCTCACCTCAAGGGACAGGGTTAATGAACACTGAAGCTTTCTTT; cdr3_aa: CASSPQGTGLMNTEAFF
v_call: TRBV20-1; j_call: TRBJ1-2; d_call: TRBD1; clone_size: -; cdr3_length: 13; cdr3_nt: TGCAGTGCCCCAAGGGACAGGGGATACGGCTACACCTTC; cdr3_aa: CSAPRDRGYGYTF
v_call: TRBV7-8; j_call: TRBJ1-1; d_call: -; clone_size: -; cdr3_length: 14; cdr3_nt: TGTGCCAGCAGGGTGCGAGGGGGGAACACTGAAGCTTTCTTT; cdr3_aa: CASRVRGGNTEAFF
v_call: TRBV7-8; j_call: TRBJ2-7; d_call: -; clone_size: few; cdr3_length: 13; cdr3_nt: TGTGCCACCGGGGGCGGGAACGCCTACGAGCAGTACTTC; cdr3_aa: CATGGGNAYEQYF
v_call: TRBV12-3/TRBV12-4; j_call: TRBJ2-7; d_call: -; clone_size: many; cdr3_length: 13; cdr3_nt: TGTGCCAGCAGCGTGAACGGGGGCTACGAGCAGTACTTC; cdr3_aa: CASSVNGGYEQYF
v_call: TRBV24-1; j_call: TRBJ2-3; d_call: TRBD2; clone_size: -; cdr3_length: 15; cdr3_nt: TGTGCCACCAGTGATGGGACTATCAGCACAGATACGCAGTATTTT; cdr3_aa: CATSDGTISTDTQYF
v_call: TRBV6-1; j_call: TRBJ1-3; d_call: -; clone_size: many; cdr3_length: 15; cdr3_nt: TGTGCCAGCAGAGCTACAGGGAGCTCTGGAAACACCATATATTTT; cdr3_aa: CASRATGSSGNTIYF
v_call: TRBV5-1; j_call: TRBJ2-7; d_call: TRBD1; clone_size: -; cdr3_length: 14; cdr3_nt: TGCGCCAGCAGCTTGTTCCAGGGGGCATGGGAGCAGTACTTC; cdr3_aa: CASSLFQGAWEQYF
v_call: TRBV20-1; j_call: TRBJ2-2; d_call: TRBD2; clone_size: many; cdr3_length: 15; cdr3_nt: TGCAGTGCTAGAGATCTGCGGGAGGGCACCGGGGAGCTGTTTTTT; cdr3_aa: CSARDLREGTGELFF
v_call: TRBV19; j_call: TRBJ1-2; d_call: TRBD1; clone_size: -; cdr3_length: 15; cdr3_nt: TGTGCCAGTAGGGTAACAGGGGCGACTAACTATGGCTACACCTTC; cdr3_aa: CASRVTGATNYGYTF
v_call: TRBV24-1; j_call: TRBJ2-3; d_call: -; clone_size: many; cdr3_length: 16; cdr3_nt: TGTGCCACCAGTCACGGGGAAGGGGGGGGTACAGATACGCAGTATTTT; cdr3_aa: CATSHGEGGGTDTQYF
v_call: TRBV29-1; j_call: TRBJ2-1; d_call: TRBD2; clone_size: -; cdr3_length: 14; cdr3_nt: TGCAGCGTACAGCGGGGGCCTCTACGGAATGAGCAGTTCTTC; cdr3_aa: CSVQRGPLRNEQFF
v_call: TRBV5-1; j_call: TRBJ2-3; d_call: -; clone_size: -; cdr3_length: 15; cdr3_nt: TGCGCCAGCAGCTCCCGACTAGACAGCACAGATACGCAGTATTTT; cdr3_aa: CASSSRLDSTDTQYF